This T cell receptor (beta chain) is drawn from a study of CD8 T cells in ankylosing spondylitis. The CDR3 is made up of 10 amino acids. CDR1 DFQATT and CDR2 SNEGSKA come from the germline V gene (reference sequence). Trimming left V 2 bases short and J 3 bases short, with 2 bases between. In this sample, this clonotype turned up many times. Its specificity is unknown. Via MiXCR, TCRdb re-called the 5' RACE reads, giving one row per CDR3 protein. The sample carries about 220,000 distinct CDR3 sequences, approximately 7.3% recorded once. General study findings and limits: One TCR beta motif, made up of eight highly homologous variants, appeared characteristic of ankylosing spondylitis blood.

The receptor was derived from a male donor with ankylosing spondylitis. Input material: blood, either unsorted or a sorted T cell fraction (not recorded which). The chain combines TRBV20-1 with TRBJ2-7; D gene uncertain. Here the CDR3 DNA reads TGCAGTGCTAGACTCTACGAGCAGTACTTC. Translating gives CSARLYEQYF.